Following are 10 T cell receptor beta chains from one sample sequenced in a study of blood T cell repertoires in COVID-19. Clones were sequenced by immunoSEQ multiplex PCR, and TCRdb holds only the in-frame ones, with some missing. The repertoire holds a few hundred thousand clones, with more than 75% as singletons. Material: PBMCs or T cells enriched from blood (not recorded which). The receptor set was obtained from a man aged 25 to 40 with acute COVID-19.

The rearrangement links TRBV21-1 to TRBJ2-2; TRBD2 is the table's D call and was not checked against the DNA. TRBV21-1 is given as a pseudogene. This CDR3 contains 16 residues. CDR3 protein: CASSIRAAGGAGELFF. The DNA for the CDR3 is TGTGCCAGCAGCATCCGGGCCGCCGGGGGTGCCGGGGAGCTGTTTTTT.

This clone appeared a few times. The chain couples TRBV5-5 to TRBJ1-4; D may be TRBD1 (5 bases). Germline CDR1 reads SGHKS; CDR2 reads YYEKEE (reference sequence). The CDR3 is 15 amino acids. With 4 bases removed from V and 4 bases from J, the gap between germline ends came to 14 bases. The CDR3 sequence: CASSGGDQINEKLFF. In DNA form, the CDR3 reads TGTGCCAGCAGCGGGGGGGACCAAATTAATGAAAAACTGTTTTTT.

V is TRBV28 and J is TRBJ1-3; TRBD1 matches 9 bases. Germline CDR1 reads MDHEN; CDR2 reads SYDVKM. CDR3 size: 16 residues. V was pared by 7 bases and J by 2 bases, with 9 bases of the junction left unmatched. CDR3 DNA sequence: TGTGCCAGCACACAGATATGGACAGGGGCTGGAAACACCATATATTTT. This encodes CASTQIWTGAGNTIYF. Using reference TRBV28 and TRBJ1-3 for the parts outside the CDR3, the full variable domain is DVKVTQSSRYLVKRTGEKVFLECVQDMDHENMFWYRQDPGLGLRLIYFSYDVKMKEKGDIPEGYSVSREKKERFSLILESASTNQTSMYLCASTQIWTGAGNTIYFGEGSWLTVV.

The rearrangement uses TRBV9 and TRBJ1-2; the match to TRBD1 covers 7 bases. The ends lost 4 bases at V and 2 bases at J; junction bases unmatched: 8. The CDR3 consists of 15 residues. The V gene's germline CDR1 is SGDLS and CDR2 YYNGEE. The CDR3 sequence is CASSTGGQTNYGYTF. For the CDR3, the DNA is TGTGCCAGCAGCACCGGGGGACAGACGAACTATGGCTACACCTTC.

V is TRBV9 and J is TRBJ2-7; D is perhaps TRBD2 (7 bases). The CDR3 runs to 14 residues. Germline CDR1 and CDR2: SGDLS and YYNGEE. V was pared by 4 bases and J by 1 base, with 12 bases between. In DNA, the CDR3 is TGTGCCAGCAGCCAAGGGGGGGAGTCCTACGAGCAGTACTTC. Amino acid sequence: CASSQGGESYEQYF. Full variable domain (rest looked up from reference TRBV9 and TRBJ2-7): DSGVTQTPKHLITATGQRVTLRCSPRSGDLSVYWYQQSLDQGLQFLIQYYNGEERAKGNILERFSAQQFPDLHSELNLSSLELGDSALYFCASSQGGESYEQYFGPGTRLTVT.

This rearrangement joins TRBV11-3 to TRBJ2-1; 7 positions match TRBD1. Looked up from germline, CDR1 is SGHNT and CDR2 is YENEEA. The CDR3 consists of 16 residues. The ends lost 5 bases at V and 0 bases at J; junction bases unmatched: 7. The CDR3 loop is CASSHSTGNSYNEQFF. CDR3 DNA sequence: TGTGCCAGCAGCCACTCGACAGGGAACTCCTACAATGAGCAGTTCTTC.

This clone occurred many times. The chain has TRBV13 and TRBJ1-1; D gene unclear. Trimming took off 0 bases at V and 1 base at J, with 9 bases between the two ends. The CDR3 has 15 residues. Germline assignment: CDR1 PRHDT and CDR2 FYEKMQ (reference sequence). CDR3 amino acids: CASSLGRPANTEAFF. CDR3 DNA: TGTGCCAGCAGCTTAGGCAGGCCAGCGAACACTGAAGCTTTCTTT.

J is TRBJ2-3 and V is TRBV5-1, with D possibly matching TRBD1 (6 bases). The CDR3 is 14 amino acids. Trimming shortened V by 4 bases and J by 7 bases, and 16 bases separated the two germline ends. The V gene's germline CDR1 is SGHRS and CDR2 YFSETQ. The CDR3 region has the DNA TGCGCCAGCAGCACGACTGGGGGCCGCAATACGCAGTATTTT. This encodes CASSTTGGRNTQYF.

Notes on this clone: The same CDR3 also results from other DNA sequences found in this sample. This chain connects TRBV2 to TRBJ2-4; 14 bases agree with TRBD2. CDR1 is SNHLY and CDR2 is FYNNEI in the germline V gene. The CDR3 length is 18 residues. The ends lost 4 bases at V and 0 bases at J; junction bases unmatched: 5. CDR3 in DNA: TGTGCCAGCAGTGGACCCGGGACTAGCGGGGGAGCCAAAAACATTCAGTACTTC. It specifies CASSGPGTSGGAKNIQYF.

The CDR3 sequence: CASSPGAGGGNIQYF. CDR3 sequence (DNA): TGTGCCAGCAGCCCAGGCGCAGGGGGCGGAAACATTCAGTACTTC. V and J are TRBV9 and TRBJ2-4, with 8 bases fitting TRBD1. Losses at the gene ends were 4 bases for V and 6 bases for J; bases not matched to a gene: 9. The CDR3 contains 15 residues. The germline CDR1 and CDR2 sequences are SGDLS and YYNGEE.